The 23 T cell receptor beta chains given below trace back to one sample, sequenced in a study of T-cell reconstitution after alpha-beta-depleted transplantation in children. Preparing the TCRbeta library involved the use of unique molecular identifiers. TCRdb ran MiXCR on the PCR reads and lists one entry per CDR3 protein. The repertoire holds around 960,000 distinct CDR3 sequences, with roughly 29% as singletons. This specimen was PBMCs, mostly from graft donor cells, taken 360 days after TCRalphabeta/CD19-depleted stem cell transplant. All receptors come from a boy younger than two who had a stem cell transplant for SCID, so the T cells may come from the graft donor.

The CDR3 DNA reads TGTGCCAGCAGCTCAGCAAACAGGGATTTACGGGTCGACACTGAAGCTTTCTTT. Amino acid sequence: CASSSANRDLRVDTEAFF. V usage is TRBV21-1 and J usage is TRBJ1-1; the table's D call, TRBD1, was not checked against the DNA. TRBV21-1 is a pseudogene locus. The CDR3 contains 18 residues.

This rearrangement joins TRBV14 to TRBJ2-3; TRBD2 aligns across 9 bases. The CDR3 consists of 16 residues. J gave up 0 bases and V 0 bases, and 1 base lay outside the gene matches. Germline V gene lookup returns CDR1 SGHDN and CDR2 FVKESK. The CDR3 region has the DNA TGTGCCAGCAGCCAAGACCTAGCGGGGAGCACAGATACGCAGTATTTT. Amino acid sequence: CASSQDLAGSTDTQYF.

This clonotype was found a few times. J is TRBJ1-6 and V is TRBV18, with 9 bases identical to TRBD1. The CDR3 is 16 amino acids. Per germline, CDR1 KGHSH and CDR2 LQKENI. The ends lost 3 bases at V and 10 bases at J; junction bases unmatched: 10. Written as DNA, the CDR3 is TGTGCCAGCTCACCCGAACTGGGACAGGGAGGATCACCCCTCCACTTT. Amino acids: CASSPELGQGGSPLHF.

The sample holds a few counts of this clonotype. The chain uses TRBV18 and TRBJ1-1; D not resolved. This CDR3 comprises 17 residues. Germline loops: CDR1 KGHSH, CDR2 LQKENI. V was shortened by 2 bases and J by 3 bases, with 19 bases between the two germline ends. The CDR3 is CASSPAIFGLRDTEAFF. The CDR3 DNA follows: TGTGCCAGCTCACCAGCGATTTTCGGGCTTAGGGACACTGAAGCTTTCTTT.

This clonotype was counted a few times. The chain recombines TRBV25-1 with TRBJ2-1; perhaps TRBD1 as D (7 bases). Germline V lookup: CDR1 MGHDK, CDR2 SYGVNS. Trimming left V 0 bases short and J 9 bases short, with 21 bases between. The CDR3 covers 17 residues. CDR3 loop: CASSEYQQGGSQSEQFF. CDR3 DNA sequence: TGTGCCAGCAGTGAATATCAGCAGGGGGGTAGCCAAAGTGAGCAGTTCTTC.

This clonotype was seen just once. This rearrangement joins TRBV4-3 to TRBJ1-2; no definite D call. The V and J ends lost 0 bases and 8 bases respectively, with 13 bases between them. In germline, CDR1 is LGHNA, CDR2 YSLEER. The CDR3 consists of 14 residues. The CDR3 DNA sequence: TGCGCCAGCAGCCAAGAGTCGGACTTCAAAGGCTACACCTTC. This gives the protein CASSQESDFKGYTF.

CDR3 coding DNA: TGTGCCAGCAGCTTATATGGCTCAGAGACCCAGTACTTC. This gives the protein CASSLYGSETQYF. V usage is TRBV11-3 and J usage is TRBJ2-5, with no clear D. Trimming removed 2 bases at V and 4 bases at J, with 8 bases between. CDR3 size: 13 residues. Per germline, CDR1 SGHNT and CDR2 YENEEA.

The J gene is TRBJ1-1, the V gene TRBV4-2; D is ambiguous. This CDR3 has 15 residues. Between the trimmed V and J ends, which lost 2 bases and 0 bases, there was a span of 10 bases. CDR1 and CDR2 from the germline V gene are LGHNA and YNFKEQ. CDR3: CASSQQQIMNTEAFF. The CDR3 DNA reads TGTGCCAGCAGCCAACAGCAAATAATGAACACTGAAGCTTTCTTT.

The rearrangement links TRBV24-1 to TRBJ2-3; no reliable D call. Looked up from germline, CDR1 is KGHDR and CDR2 is SFDVKD. V shed 7 bases and J shed 0 bases, with 13 bases lying between them. The CDR3 has 15 residues. CDR3 protein: CATRRCRLSTDTQYF. CDR3 DNA sequence: TGTGCCACCAGAAGATGTCGGCTAAGCACAGATACGCAGTATTTT.

In this sample, this clonotype turned up a few times. The chain employs TRBV7-2 and TRBJ1-1, with D maybe TRBD1 (6 bases). The germline V and J ends were trimmed by 4 bases and 3 bases, with 15 bases remaining between them. CDR3 size: 15 residues. Germline V gene sequence: CDR1 SGHTA, CDR2 FQGNSA. The CDR3 reads CASSSQTGLYTEAFF. CDR3 bases: TGTGCCAGCAGCTCCCAGACAGGACTTTACACTGAAGCTTTCTTT.

CDR3 nucleotides: TGTGCCAGCAGCTCGTCGGTCAAGAACGAGCAGTACTTC. It yields the protein CASSSSVKNEQYF. The chain recombines TRBV7-2 with TRBJ2-7; D is uncertain. Trimming stripped 4 bases from V and 5 bases from J, with 12 bases between. This CDR3 region has 13 residues. Germline CDR1 SGHTA, CDR2 FQGNSA.

The chain recombines TRBV6-1 with TRBJ1-6; TRBD1 aligns across 7 bases. CDR3 length equals 15 residues. Germline lookup yields CDR1 MNHNS and CDR2 SASEGT. V dropped 4 bases and J dropped 9; count of bases not matched to a gene: 9. Here the CDR3 reads CASSGPGQRGSPLHF. In DNA, the CDR3 is TGTGCCAGCAGTGGACCGGGACAGAGGGGTTCACCCCTCCACTTT.

CDR3: CASSLVAGRNEQFF. The CDR3 DNA is TGTGCCAGCAGCTTAGTTGCGGGGAGGAATGAGCAGTTCTTC. This sequence joins TRBV7-8 and TRBJ2-1, with D possibly being TRBD2 (6 bases). V lost 1 base, J lost 7 bases, and 11 bases lay in between. The length of the CDR3 is 14 residues. CDR1 and CDR2 (germline): SGHVS, FQNEAQ.

V and J are TRBV5-1 and TRBJ2-3, with 14 bases fitting TRBD2. Per the germline V gene, CDR1 is SGHRS and CDR2 is YFSETQ. Trimming took 4 bases from V and 0 from J; bases not matched to a gene: 10. This CDR3 has 19 amino acids. This CDR3 is CASSTPRTSGGISTDTQYF. The CDR3 DNA is TGCGCCAGCAGCACTCCACGGACTAGCGGGGGGATTAGCACAGATACGCAGTATTTT.

This clonotype has only a few counts. V usage is TRBV5-1 and J usage is TRBJ2-1; 13 bases are a match to TRBD2. The CDR3 covers 18 residues. Looked up from germline, CDR1 is SGHRS and CDR2 is YFSETQ. Trimming cost V 0 bases and J 3 bases; bases outside gene matches: 6. The CDR3 DNA reads as TGCGCCAGCAGCTTGGGACTAGCGGGGGGCGGGATCTACAATGAGCAGTTCTTC. Its translation: CASSLGLAGGGIYNEQFF.

In its sample, this clonotype was seen a few times. The chain links TRBV19 to TRBJ2-5, with D unclear. Deletions cut 3 bases from V and 2 bases from J, with 7 bases between. Germline CDR1 LNHDA, CDR2 SQIVND (reference sequence). This CDR3 has 13 residues. The CDR3 reads CASSILGQETQYF. CDR3 nucleotides: TGTGCCAGTAGTATTCTGGGACAAGAGACCCAGTACTTC.

The table lists this clonotype with a few counts. The V and J genes are TRBV24-1 and TRBJ2-7; D is possibly TRBD2 (6 bases). Germline loops: CDR1 KGHDR, CDR2 SFDVKD. The CDR3 consists of 13 residues. Trimming pared 6 bases from V and 7 bases from J, leaving 15 bases between. The CDR3 sequence is CATSRQGSGEQYF. CDR3 bases: TGTGCCACCAGTCGGCAGGGCAGCGGGGAGCAGTACTTC.

This clonotype appeared a few times. Written as DNA, the CDR3 is TGTGCCAGCAGCTTAGACCAGGCATTCACAGATACGCAGTATTTT. Residues: CASSLDQAFTDTQYF. J is TRBJ2-3 and V is TRBV7-2; D gene unclear. The CDR3 is 15 amino acids. V dropped 1 base and J dropped 2 bases, with 10 bases sitting between them. Per germline, CDR1 SGHTA and CDR2 FQGNSA.

This chain connects TRBV6-2 or TRBV6-3 to TRBJ2-1; 11 nucleotides align to TRBD2. The germline V gene encodes CDR1 MNHEY and CDR2 SVGEGT. The CDR3 is 20 residues long. Trimming cost V 6 bases and J 3 bases; bases outside gene matches: 19. CDR3 sequence: CASSSSRRLLAGEFYNEQFF. CDR3 nucleotides: TGTGCCAGCAGCTCTTCTCGTCGGCTACTAGCGGGGGAATTCTACAATGAGCAGTTCTTC.

This clonotype was recorded a few times. V and J are TRBV20-1 and TRBJ2-4; no clear D gene. CDR1 and CDR2 (germline): DFQATT, SNEGSKA (reference sequence). This CDR3 spans 13 amino acids. V dropped 0 bases and J dropped 6 bases, with 9 bases sitting between them. The CDR3: CSARDSWRNIQYF. The CDR3 DNA follows: TGCAGTGCTAGAGACTCGTGGAGAAACATTCAGTACTTC.

V gene TRBV28 combines with J gene TRBJ2-1; D call uncertain. Trimming left V 6 bases short and J 4 bases short, with 7 bases between. This CDR3 is 12 amino acids long. Germline values: CDR1 MDHEN, CDR2 SYDVKM. CDR3 DNA sequence: TGTGCCAGCAGCGACGAATACAATGAGCAGTTCTTC. Amino acids: CASSDEYNEQFF.

This clonotype has just a few counts. The CDR3 region has the DNA TGCAGTGCTAGAGATGTTGGGACACCGATCAGCGAGCAGTACTTC. It encodes CSARDVGTPISEQYF. The rearrangement joins TRBV20-1 to TRBJ2-7, with TRBD1 as a possible D gene (6 bases). This CDR3 region has 15 residues. Trimming removed 0 bases at V and 6 bases at J, with 18 bases between. CDR1 is DFQATT, CDR2 SNEGSKA, per germline (reference sequence).

The sample holds a few counts of this clonotype. The chain links TRBV12-3 or TRBV12-4 to TRBJ1-2, with a weak D call TRBD1 (6 bases). The CDR3 contains 15 residues. The V end was cut by 5 bases, the J end by 4 bases, with 17 bases between. CDR3 nucleotide sequence: TGTGCCAGCAGTCCTAGGGACACCTCAGGCTATGGCTACACCTTC. Protein sequence: CASSPRDTSGYGYTF.